The present entry profiles one T cell receptor beta chain with its context. A far more abundant clone sits one base away, making this likely a read error. The data were taken from a study of prognosis after radiotherapy for stage I lung cancer. Amplification of TCR beta CDR3 from genomic DNA used two-round multiplex PCR. First-round PCR, the initial amplification, used primers specific to each TRBV and TRBJ gene. One entry per CDR3 protein results from TCRdb running MiXCR on the multiplex PCR reads. This table has approximately 31,000 distinct CDR3 sequences, about half appearing once. This CDR3 region has 18 residues. V gave up 10 bases and J gave up 4 bases; unmatched junction bases: 21. Per germline, CDR1 MRHNA and CDR2 SNTAGT.

The sequence was obtained from a donor of 50 years or more with non-small cell lung cancer. The chain carries TRBV6-4 and TRBJ2-1; TRBD2 matches at 8 bases. The source was PBMCs, collected before or after stereotactic body radiation therapy (not recorded which). The CDR3 coding sequence is TGTGCCACTCGGCTTTTTTTTATCGCGGGAGGTCTGTACAATGAGCAGTTCTTC. Amino acids: CATRLFFIAGGLYNEQFF.